The 18 T cell receptor beta chains below come from one sample, sequenced in a study of blood T cells in healthy people across ages. Primed by a sample-barcoded 5' primer and a J-beta primer mix, a second PCR proceeded for about 6 to 11 cycles. MiXCR was run by TCRdb on the 5' RACE reads, yielding one entry per CDR3 protein. This repertoire shows roughly 1,700,000 distinct CDR3 sequences, approximately 30% found once; its top ten account for over 7%. The sample was blood. Receptors originate from a young woman in good health.

The chain couples TRBV6-1 to TRBJ2-5; TRBD1 is a possible D gene (5 bases). Germline CDR1 is MNHNS and CDR2 is SASEGT. With 8 bases removed from V and 1 base from J, the gap between germline ends came to 11 bases. This CDR3 is built from 13 residues. The CDR3 loop is CASEKGPQETQYF. DNA for the CDR3: TGTGCCAGCGAGAAGGGGCCCCAAGAGACCCAGTACTTC.

The V and J genes are TRBV10-3 and TRBJ2-5; D may be TRBD1 (6 bases). This CDR3 has 15 amino acids. Germline V gives CDR1 ENHRY, CDR2 SYGVKD. The V end lost 3 bases, the J end lost 2 bases, and 13 bases lay between the germline ends. CDR3: CAISETQGIQETQYF. CDR3 DNA sequence: TGTGCCATCAGTGAAACACAGGGAATTCAAGAGACCCAGTACTTC.

The chain uses TRBV3-1 and TRBJ1-5; D call uncertain. CDR1 and CDR2 from the germline V gene are LGHDT and YNNKEL (reference sequence). The CDR3 sequence is 16 residues long. V shed 1 base and J shed 0 bases, with 10 bases lying between them. CDR3 coding DNA: TGTGCCAGCAGCCAAGTTGCGGGCAATAGCAATCAGCCCCAGCATTTT. Protein: CASSQVAGNSNQPQHF.

V usage is TRBV30 and J usage is TRBJ2-1; no firm D call. The germline V and J ends were trimmed by 0 bases and 6 bases, with 0 bases remaining between them. The CDR3 loop spans 10 amino acids. Germline V lookup: CDR1 GTSNPN, CDR2 SVGIG (reference sequence). The CDR3 region is CAWSVNEQFF. The CDR3 DNA reads as TGTGCCTGGAGTGTCAATGAGCAGTTCTTC.

A few counts support this clonotype. Because the CDR3's place on the DNA is in doubt, the DNA is left out and the CDR3 is given as listed by TCRdb. This rearrangement joins TRBV3-1 to TRBJ2-1; TRBD2, the D gene given by the table, was not confirmed from the DNA. Germline V gene data show CDR1 as LGHDT and CDR2 as YNNKEL (reference sequence). The CDR3 spans 16 amino acids, including both terminal residues. CDR3: CASSSSGLAGYNEQFF.

This rearrangement joins TRBV5-1 to TRBJ2-6; TRBD1 matches at 9 bases. The CDR3 has 18 residues. Germline-derived CDR1 and CDR2 are SGHRS and YFSETQ. V gave up 0 bases and J gave up 0 bases; unmatched junction bases: 4. As DNA, the CDR3 is TGCGCCAGCAGCTTGGGGACAGGGGAGGTCTCTGGGGCCAACGTCCTGACTTTC. This translates into CASSLGTGEVSGANVLTF.

This clonotype was seen a handful of times. The chain joins TRBV13 to TRBJ2-1; TRBD1 agrees at 9 bases. Germline CDR1 PRHDT, CDR2 FYEKMQ (reference sequence). With 2 bases clipped from V and 3 bases from J, the junction kept 5 bases outside the gene matches. The CDR3 is 16 amino acids. The CDR3 sequence is CASSLWGQGDYNEQFF. DNA of the CDR3: TGTGCCAGCAGCTTATGGGGACAGGGCGACTACAATGAGCAGTTCTTC.

This clonotype was counted between two and nine times. This rearrangement joins TRBV10-2 to TRBJ2-3; TRBD2 aligns across 8 bases. The V segment lost 2 bases and the J segment 6 bases; nucleotides outside the gene matches: 7. The CDR3 is made up of 15 amino acids. Germline V gene sequence: CDR1 WSHSY, CDR2 SAAADI. The CDR3 sequence: CASSEGSGGWDTQYF. The CDR3 DNA reads as TGCGCCAGCAGTGAGGGCAGCGGGGGCTGGGATACGCAGTATTTT.

As regards this clonotype: A junction end diverges from the germline sequence, so it may reflect a read error. This chain links TRBV10-3 with TRBJ1-1; no reliable D call. Germline V gives CDR1 ENHRY, CDR2 SYGVKD. This CDR3 contains 12 residues. The CDR3 sequence: CAIRGGNAEAFF. CDR3 in DNA: TGTGCCATCAGGGGAGGGAACGCTGAAGCTTTCTTT.

This clonotype was found many times. The rearrangement uses TRBV10-3 and TRBJ2-5; TRBD1 or TRBD2 may be the D gene (5 bases each). CDR1 is ENHRY, CDR2 SYGVKD, per germline. Trimming took off 4 bases at V and 5 bases at J, with 8 bases between the two ends. There are 12 residues in the CDR3. CDR3 sequence (DNA): TGTGCCATCAGTGCGGGGCGCGAGACCCAGTACTTC. It is translated as CAISAGRETQYF.

This clonotype showed up just a few times. The rearrangement joins TRBV7-9 to TRBJ1-4; 8 bases are a match to TRBD1. CDR1 SEHNR and CDR2 FQNEAQ come from the germline V gene (reference sequence). This CDR3 has 15 residues. The junction had 5 bases not matched to a gene; V was cut back by 2 bases and J by 6 bases. CDR3 in amino acids: CASSLSSGGYEKLFF. Written as DNA, the CDR3 is TGTGCCAGCAGCTTATCCTCAGGGGGCTATGAAAAACTGTTTTTT.

This rearrangement joins TRBV27 to TRBJ2-1; maybe TRBD1 (5 bases). The V end was cut by 4 bases, the J end by 6 bases, with 16 bases between. Germline V gene lookup returns CDR1 MNHEY and CDR2 SMNVEV (reference sequence). This CDR3 has 15 residues. CDR3 bases: TGTGCCAGCAGTTATCTCGGACACCCCTCCAATGAGCAGTTCTTC. This gives the protein CASSYLGHPSNEQFF.

The genes are TRBV7-2 and TRBJ2-1, with D perhaps matching TRBD1 or TRBD2 (7 bases each). V lost 5 bases and J 6 bases, leaving 14 bases between the germline ends. This CDR3 region has 14 residues. Per germline, CDR1 SGHTA and CDR2 FQGNSA. CDR3 region: CASSPGGGCNEQFF. The CDR3 DNA reads as TGTGCCAGCAGCCCAGGGGGGGGGTGCAATGAGCAGTTCTTC.

This clonotype was recorded many times. J is TRBJ2-7 and V is TRBV20-1; 8 bases map to TRBD2. The CDR3 consists of 15 residues. Germline CDR1 and CDR2: DFQATT and SNEGSKA (reference sequence). Trimming removed 1 base from V and 0 bases from J; junction bases left unmatched: 5. CDR3 nucleotide sequence: TGCAGTGCTAGAGGGACTAGCTCCGGCTCCTACGAGCAGTACTTC. Translated: CSARGTSSGSYEQYF.

The chain's CDR3 is CASSLKGEEAFF. The CDR3 DNA is TGTGCCAGCAGTTTGAAAGGGGAGGAAGCTTTCTTT. The J gene is TRBJ1-1, the V gene TRBV12-3 or TRBV12-4, with TRBD1 as a possible D gene (5 bases). This CDR3 contains 12 residues. V gave up 3 bases and J gave up 8 bases, with 10 bases separating them.

V usage is TRBV7-2 and J usage is TRBJ2-1; 8 bases fit TRBD2. With V trimmed by 4 bases and J by 7 bases, 12 bases remained unmatched. CDR1 is SGHTA, CDR2 FQGNSA, per germline. The CDR3 runs 16 residues. CDR3 residues: CASSYPRAGDKNEQFF. The CDR3 DNA follows: TGTGCCAGCAGCTACCCCAGAGCGGGAGATAAGAATGAGCAGTTCTTC.

This clonotype was picked up many times. V is TRBV29-1 and J is TRBJ1-2; 8 bases match TRBD1. Germline CDR1 and CDR2: SQVTM and ANQGSEA. The CDR3 is 13 amino acids. Unmatched junction bases numbered 7, after V lost 7 bases and J lost 3 bases. The CDR3 sequence is CSGRQGRDYGYTF. The CDR3 bases are TGCAGCGGCAGACAGGGGAGGGACTATGGCTACACCTTC.

The rearrangement links TRBV6-6 to TRBJ2-3, with TRBD2 matching 11 bases. The CDR3 runs 15 residues. Germline loops: CDR1 MNHNY, CDR2 SVGAGI (reference sequence). V shed 4 bases, J shed 3 bases, and the junction held 3 bases outside the gene matches. CDR3 in amino acids: CASSSGLAVTDTQYF. In DNA, the CDR3 is TGTGCCAGCAGTTCGGGACTAGCGGTAACAGATACGCAGTATTTT.